This is a list of T cell receptor beta chains from one sample in a study of shared clonotypes between healthy human individuals. Libraries were prepared by immunoSEQ multiplex PCR; TCRdb keeps only in-frame clonotypes and omits some of them. The repertoire holds roughly 530,000 clones, 90% to 96% seen once, with 0.055% to 0.075% in the top ten. The sequenced sample was naive CD4+ T cells sorted from blood. The receptor set was obtained from a woman aged 25 to 39 in good health. Each CDR3 is given with its conserved first and last residue. Each record gives: J gene, CDR3 length, D gene, V gene, clone size, CDR3 protein, CDR3 DNA. A D gene is named only where the DNA matches it firmly. The size entry is marked missing in some rows and otherwise reads once, few, many or a size class.

>TRBJ1-2|15|NA|TRBV6-1|once
CASSLSLGPDYGYTF
TGTGCCAGCAGTCTTAGTCTGGGACCGGACTATGGCTACACCTTC
>TRBJ2-3|11|NA|TRBV19|NA
CASSGLITQYF
TGTGCCAGTAGTGGACTTATTACGCAGTATTTT
>TRBJ1-4|14|NA|TRBV5-1|NA
CASSLRTDDEKLFF
TGCGCCAGCAGCTTGCGTACAGATGATGAAAAACTGTTTTTT
>TRBJ2-7|19|TRBD2|TRBV5-5|NA
CASSFILAGGPLYSYEQYF
TGTGCCAGCAGCTTTATACTAGCGGGAGGGCCGTTATACTCCTACGAGCAGTACTTC
>TRBJ2-5|13|NA|TRBV5-1|NA
CASSPGTFETQYF
TGCGCCAGCAGCCCCGGGACATTTGAGACCCAGTACTTC
>TRBJ1-1|14|NA|TRBV18|NA
CASSPVVSGTEAFF
TGTGCCAGCTCCCCGGTCGTTTCGGGCACTGAAGCTTTCTTT
>TRBJ2-7|12|NA|TRBV28|few
CASSTQIYEQYF
TGTGCCAGCAGCACCCAGATCTACGAGCAGTACTTC
>TRBJ1-1|13|TRBD1|TRBV27|NA
CASRGQGWGEAFF
TGTGCCAGCAGGGGACAGGGTTGGGGTGAAGCTTTCTTT
>TRBJ2-3|14|NA|TRBV7-2|NA
CASSTKFGPDTQYF
TGTGCCAGCAGCACAAAGTTCGGGCCAGATACGCAGTATTTT
>TRBJ2-7|15|TRBD2|TRBV19|NA
CASSFRTSGSYEQYF
TGTGCCAGTAGTTTTCGGACTAGCGGTTCCTACGAGCAGTACTTC
>TRBJ2-5|14|TRBD1|TRBV19|NA
CASEETGGTLQQYF
TGTGCCAGTGAGGAGACAGGGGGTACTCTCCAGCAGTACTTC
>TRBJ2-7|14|NA|TRBV28|NA
CASSPLGDSYEQYF
TGTGCCAGCAGCCCACTTGGGGATTCCTACGAGCAGTACTTC
>TRBJ2-7|13|NA|TRBV30|once
CAWKGGGTYEQYF
TGTGCCTGGAAAGGTGGGGGGACCTACGAGCAGTACTTC
>TRBJ2-5|15|TRBD2|TRBV4-1|NA
CASSLLGLAAFEQYF
TGCGCCAGCAGCCTTTTGGGACTAGCGGCTTTTGAGCAGTACTTC
>TRBJ2-7|13|TRBD1|TRBV10-3|NA
CAIRGQVSVEQYF
TGTGCCATCAGGGGACAGGTATCGGTCGAGCAGTACTTC
>TRBJ1-1|14|TRBD1|TRBV28|once
CASSFYRGSAEAFF
TGTGCCAGCAGTTTTTACAGGGGGTCGGCTGAAGCTTTCTTT
>TRBJ2-3|12|NA|TRBV7-2|NA
CASSPPTDTQYF
TGTGCCAGCAGCCCCCCAACAGATACGCAGTATTTT
>TRBJ2-5|15|TRBD2|TRBV6-4|NA
CASMNASGRAETQYF
TGTGCCAGCATGAATGCTAGCGGGAGAGCGGAGACCCAGTACTTC
>TRBJ2-1|17|TRBD2|TRBV10-1|NA
CASSESWLAGVRNEQFF
TGCGCCAGCAGTGAGTCTTGGCTAGCGGGAGTTAGGAATGAGCAGTTCTTC
>TRBJ2-3|16|NA|TRBV4-1|NA
CASSQEALNQGRKQYF
TGCGCCAGCAGCCAAGAGGCCCTCAACCAGGGTCGAAAGCAGTATTTT
>TRBJ1-3|16|NA|TRBV18|once
CASSDMDGASGNTIYF
TGTGCCAGCTCCGATATGGACGGCGCCTCTGGAAACACCATATATTTT
>TRBJ2-1|16|TRBD1|TRBV6-1|NA
CASSERRTGPVGEQFF
TGTGCCAGCAGTGAACGCCGGACAGGCCCTGTGGGTGAGCAGTTCTTC
>TRBJ2-2|15|NA|TRBV11-2|NA
CASTLGAGDTGELFF
TGTGCCAGCACCTTGGGGGCAGGGGACACCGGGGAGCTGTTTTTT
>TRBJ2-1|11|NA|TRBV28|NA
CASSFLNEQFF
TGTGCCAGCAGTTTTCTAAATGAGCAGTTCTTC
>TRBJ1-4|15|NA|TRBV28|NA
CASTKGGNFGEKLFF
TGTGCCAGCACAAAAGGGGGGAATTTTGGTGAAAAACTGTTTTTT
>TRBJ2-4|14|NA|TRBV28|NA
CASTNRRGGNIQYF
TGTGCCAGCACCAATCGGAGAGGTGGGAACATTCAGTACTTC
>TRBJ2-1|17|TRBD2|TRBV4-1|NA
CASSLEREASSYNEQFF
TGCGCCAGCAGCCTAGAGCGGGAGGCATCTTCATACAATGAGCAGTTCTTC
>TRBJ1-1|14|NA|TRBV25-1|NA
CASSPGRGQHVAFF
TGTGCCAGCAGTCCGGGACGGGGGCAACATGTGGCTTTCTTT
>TRBJ1-5|20|NA|TRBV21-1|NA
CASSKANASRDLGGNQPQHF
TGTGCCAGCAGCAAAGCGAATGCGAGCAGGGATTTGGGCGGCAATCAGCCCCAGCATTTT
>TRBJ2-2|16|NA|TRBV11-2|NA
CASSPRGATNTGELFF
TGTGCCAGCAGCCCCCGGGGGGCGACTAACACCGGGGAGCTGTTTTTT
>TRBJ2-7|15|TRBD2|TRBV6-5|NA
CATSRTSGSFFEQYF
TGTGCCACCTCGAGGACTAGCGGGAGTTTTTTCGAGCAGTACTTC